A selection of T cell receptor beta chains follows, all from one sample in a study of control samples from healthy donors and cancer patients. Libraries were prepared by immunoSEQ multiplex PCR; TCRdb keeps only in-frame clonotypes and omits some of them. In the table there are 80,000 or so clones, 85% to 95% of which are singletons. The source material was blood. The receptors originated from a woman aged 40 to 50 in good health. Both conserved end residues are part of each CDR3. Fields, in order: D gene, J gene, clone size, V gene, CDR3 protein, CDR3 DNA. A D gene is named only where the DNA matches it firmly. Only some rows state a clone size, as once, few, many or a class for expanded clones.

d_gene: TRBD2
j_gene: TRBJ2-1
abundance: medium-sized
v_gene: TRBV6-4
CDR3aa: CASSDSAAGGFNEQFF
CDR3nt: TGTGCCAGCAGTGACTCCGCAGCGGGGGGTTTTAATGAGCAGTTCTTC

d_gene: .
j_gene: TRBJ2-1
abundance: .
v_gene: TRBV5-6
CDR3aa: CASSLGHQGYNEQFF
CDR3nt: TGTGCCAGCAGCTTGGGGCATCAGGGCTACAATGAGCAGTTCTTC

d_gene: TRBD2
j_gene: TRBJ2-2
abundance: .
v_gene: TRBV4-3
CDR3aa: CASSQGGYTGELFF
CDR3nt: TGCGCCAGCAGCCAGGGGGGGTACACCGGGGAGCTGTTTTTT

d_gene: .
j_gene: TRBJ1-1
abundance: .
v_gene: TRBV5-5
CDR3aa: CASSLGPSIEAFF
CDR3nt: TGTGCCAGCAGCTTGGGACCGTCCATCGAAGCTTTCTTT

d_gene: .
j_gene: TRBJ1-6
abundance: .
v_gene: TRBV5-8
CDR3aa: CASTTRFSPLHF
CDR3nt: TGTGCCAGCACCACTAGGTTTTCACCCCTCCACTTT

d_gene: .
j_gene: TRBJ2-5
abundance: .
v_gene: TRBV18
CDR3aa: CASSRQQETQYF
CDR3nt: TGTGCCAGCTCACGGCAGCAAGAGACCCAGTACTTC

d_gene: TRBD1
j_gene: TRBJ1-2
abundance: few
v_gene: TRBV11-1
CDR3aa: CASASGQDYGYTF
CDR3nt: TGTGCCAGCGCGTCGGGACAGGATTATGGCTACACCTTC

d_gene: .
j_gene: TRBJ2-5
abundance: .
v_gene: TRBV7-2
CDR3aa: CASRQFGTDEETQYF
CDR3nt: TGTGCCAGCAGACAATTCGGGACGGACGAAGAGACCCAGTACTTC

d_gene: TRBD1
j_gene: TRBJ2-7
abundance: .
v_gene: TRBV11-2
CDR3aa: CASSLVGTGAYEQYF
CDR3nt: TGTGCCAGCAGCTTAGTGGGGACAGGGGCCTACGAGCAGTACTTC

d_gene: TRBD1
j_gene: TRBJ1-2
abundance: .
v_gene: TRBV6-4
CDR3aa: CASSEQGTEPYGYTF
CDR3nt: TGTGCCAGCAGTGAGCAAGGGACAGAGCCCTATGGCTACACCTTC

d_gene: TRBD2
j_gene: TRBJ2-3
abundance: .
v_gene: TRBV5-6
CDR3aa: CASSWGGTNSDTQYF
CDR3nt: TGTGCCAGCAGCTGGGGGGGAACGAACTCAGATACGCAGTATTTT

d_gene: .
j_gene: TRBJ1-3
abundance: .
v_gene: TRBV25-1
CDR3aa: CASSRTPDSGNTIYF
CDR3nt: TGTGCCAGCAGTAGGACACCCGACTCTGGAAACACCATATATTTT

d_gene: TRBD1
j_gene: TRBJ1-1
abundance: .
v_gene: TRBV7-9
CDR3aa: CASSHGGTGVGAFF
CDR3nt: TGTGCCAGCAGCCACGGGGGGACAGGGGTAGGAGCTTTCTTT

d_gene: TRBD2
j_gene: TRBJ2-5
abundance: .
v_gene: TRBV7-8
CDR3aa: CASSLRREGTQYF
CDR3nt: TGTGCCAGCAGCTTACGGAGGGAGGGGACCCAGTACTTC

d_gene: TRBD1
j_gene: TRBJ1-2
abundance: few
v_gene: TRBV19
CDR3aa: CASGRDSDNYGYTF
CDR3nt: TGTGCCAGTGGCCGGGACAGTGATAACTATGGCTACACCTTC

d_gene: TRBD1
j_gene: TRBJ1-1
abundance: .
v_gene: TRBV3-1/TRBV3-2
CDR3aa: CASSQGGTGAEAFF
CDR3nt: TGTGCCAGCAGCCAAGGGGGGACAGGGGCCGAAGCTTTCTTT

d_gene: TRBD1
j_gene: TRBJ1-2
abundance: .
v_gene: TRBV6-5
CDR3aa: CASSYVGQGNGYTF
CDR3nt: TGTGCCAGCAGTTACGTGGGACAGGGAAATGGCTACACCTTC

d_gene: TRBD1
j_gene: TRBJ2-2
abundance: .
v_gene: TRBV6-5
CDR3aa: CASKQGQGTTGELFF
CDR3nt: TGTGCCAGCAAACAGGGGCAGGGCACCACCGGGGAGCTGTTTTTT

d_gene: .
j_gene: TRBJ2-2
abundance: once
v_gene: TRBV5-1
CDR3aa: CASSLPETANTGELFF
CDR3nt: TGCGCCAGCAGCTTGCCGGAAACAGCCAACACCGGGGAGCTGTTTTTT

d_gene: .
j_gene: TRBJ2-2
abundance: .
v_gene: TRBV11-3
CDR3aa: CASKSMGGNTGELFF
CDR3nt: TGTGCCAGCAAATCCATGGGTGGGAACACCGGGGAGCTGTTTTTT

d_gene: TRBD1
j_gene: TRBJ1-6
abundance: .
v_gene: TRBV9
CDR3aa: CASSQTGQGGRSPLHF
CDR3nt: TGTGCCAGCAGCCAAACCGGACAGGGTGGTCGTTCACCCCTCCACTTT

d_gene: TRBD1
j_gene: TRBJ2-3
abundance: .
v_gene: TRBV24-1
CDR3aa: CATSDYRGNTDTQYF
CDR3nt: TGTGCCACCAGTGATTACAGGGGGAACACAGATACGCAGTATTTT

d_gene: TRBD2
j_gene: TRBJ2-1
abundance: .
v_gene: TRBV7-3
CDR3aa: CASRTSGGAREQFF
CDR3nt: TGTGCCAGCAGAACTAGCGGGGGGGCTCGTGAGCAGTTCTTC

d_gene: TRBD1
j_gene: TRBJ1-1
abundance: .
v_gene: TRBV11-2
CDR3aa: CASSLDTGTGATEAFF
CDR3nt: TGTGCCAGCAGCTTAGACACCGGGACAGGGGCGACTGAAGCTTTCTTT

d_gene: TRBD2
j_gene: TRBJ2-1
abundance: .
v_gene: TRBV7-3
CDR3aa: CASSLNARTSLYEQFF
CDR3nt: TGTGCCAGCAGCTTAAACGCCAGGACTAGTTTGTATGAGCAGTTCTTC

d_gene: TRBD1
j_gene: TRBJ1-4
abundance: .
v_gene: TRBV20-1
CDR3aa: CSASWQGAATNEKLFF
CDR3nt: TGCAGTGCTAGTTGGCAGGGGGCAGCAACTAATGAAAAACTGTTTTTT

d_gene: TRBD2
j_gene: TRBJ2-7
abundance: .
v_gene: TRBV27
CDR3aa: CASSPGLAGEQYF
CDR3nt: TGTGCCAGCAGTCCGGGACTAGCCGGCGAGCAGTACTTC

d_gene: .
j_gene: TRBJ1-2
abundance: .
v_gene: TRBV19
CDR3aa: CASSIKVGVRYGYTF
CDR3nt: TGTGCCAGTAGTATTAAGGTTGGGGTCCGCTATGGCTACACCTTC

d_gene: .
j_gene: TRBJ2-1
abundance: .
v_gene: TRBV6-2/TRBV6-3
CDR3aa: CASSTLSEQFF
CDR3nt: TGTGCCAGCAGTACCCTGTCCGAGCAGTTCTTC

d_gene: .
j_gene: TRBJ1-3
abundance: once
v_gene: TRBV9
CDR3aa: CASSFSWGTVSGNTIYF
CDR3nt: TGTGCCAGCAGCTTCAGTTGGGGCACAGTCTCTGGAAACACCATATATTTT

d_gene: .
j_gene: TRBJ1-2
abundance: .
v_gene: TRBV7-9
CDR3aa: CASLGGTDSVANYGYTF
CDR3nt: TGTGCCAGCTTAGGGGGGACGGACAGTGTTGCTAACTATGGCTACACCTTC

d_gene: .
j_gene: TRBJ2-1
abundance: few
v_gene: TRBV9
CDR3aa: CASSVEQGNEQFF
CDR3nt: TGTGCCAGCAGCGTCGAACAGGGCAATGAGCAGTTCTTC

d_gene: .
j_gene: TRBJ2-7
abundance: .
v_gene: TRBV28
CDR3aa: CASSVARQSYEQYF
CDR3nt: TGTGCCAGCAGTGTCGCGAGACAGTCCTACGAGCAGTACTTC

d_gene: .
j_gene: TRBJ1-2
abundance: .
v_gene: TRBV7-9
CDR3aa: CASSLSPGNHGYTF
CDR3nt: TGTGCCAGCAGCTTATCCCCAGGGAACCATGGCTACACCTTC

d_gene: TRBD2
j_gene: TRBJ2-5
abundance: once
v_gene: TRBV20-1
CDR3aa: CSASTRGGRGEETQYF
CDR3nt: TGCAGTGCTAGTACTAGGGGCGGGAGGGGGGAAGAGACCCAGTACTTC

d_gene: .
j_gene: TRBJ1-1
abundance: .
v_gene: TRBV12-3/TRBV12-4
CDR3aa: CASSLREGTEAFF
CDR3nt: TGTGCCAGCAGTTTACGAGAGGGCACTGAAGCTTTCTTT

d_gene: TRBD1
j_gene: TRBJ2-2
abundance: few
v_gene: TRBV7-8
CDR3aa: CASSAMTGATGELFF
CDR3nt: TGTGCCAGCAGCGCGATGACAGGGGCTACCGGGGAGCTGTTTTTT

d_gene: .
j_gene: TRBJ1-4
abundance: .
v_gene: TRBV7-2
CDR3aa: CASSHQSGATNEKLFF
CDR3nt: TGTGCCAGCAGCCACCAATCGGGGGCAACTAATGAAAAACTGTTTTTT

d_gene: TRBD2
j_gene: TRBJ2-1
abundance: .
v_gene: TRBV5-1
CDR3aa: CASGGLAGGDEQFF
CDR3nt: TGCGCCAGTGGTGGGCTAGCGGGAGGCGATGAGCAGTTCTTC

d_gene: TRBD2
j_gene: TRBJ2-1
abundance: .
v_gene: TRBV10-3
CDR3aa: CAISDSGGTYNEQFF
CDR3nt: TGTGCCATCAGTGATAGCGGGGGAACCTACAATGAGCAGTTCTTC

d_gene: .
j_gene: TRBJ1-4
abundance: .
v_gene: TRBV5-4
CDR3aa: CASSSKDGTGEKLFF
CDR3nt: TGTGCCAGCAGCTCAAAGGACGGGACGGGTGAAAAACTGTTTTTT

d_gene: .
j_gene: TRBJ1-4
abundance: once
v_gene: TRBV29-1
CDR3aa: CSVREGGYEKLFF
CDR3nt: TGCAGCGTTCGTGAAGGGGGTTATGAAAAACTGTTTTTT

d_gene: .
j_gene: TRBJ1-5
abundance: few
v_gene: TRBV2
CDR3aa: CASSVDSNQPQHF
CDR3nt: TGTGCCAGCAGTGTGGACAGCAATCAGCCCCAGCATTTT

d_gene: .
j_gene: TRBJ1-4
abundance: .
v_gene: TRBV14
CDR3aa: CASSLRGWSEKLFF
CDR3nt: TGTGCCAGCAGCCTTCGGGGATGGAGTGAAAAACTGTTTTTT

d_gene: .
j_gene: TRBJ2-3
abundance: once
v_gene: TRBV7-3
CDR3aa: CASSLGLHQDTQYF
CDR3nt: TGTGCCAGCAGCTTAGGGCTCCACCAGGATACGCAGTATTTT

d_gene: .
j_gene: TRBJ1-1
abundance: .
v_gene: TRBV30
CDR3aa: CAWSGWALRAFF
CDR3nt: TGTGCCTGGAGTGGGTGGGCCCTGAGGGCTTTCTTT

d_gene: TRBD1
j_gene: TRBJ1-5
abundance: .
v_gene: TRBV19
CDR3aa: CASRLTGDGQPQHF
CDR3nt: TGTGCCAGCCGCCTAACAGGGGATGGACAGCCCCAGCATTTT

d_gene: .
j_gene: TRBJ2-1
abundance: .
v_gene: TRBV19
CDR3aa: CASSIGVGLAGNNEQFF
CDR3nt: TGTGCCAGTAGTATAGGGGTAGGGCTGGCGGGGAACAATGAGCAGTTCTTC

d_gene: .
j_gene: TRBJ2-3
abundance: .
v_gene: TRBV5-1
CDR3aa: CASSLPGNTDTQYF
CDR3nt: TGCGCCAGCAGCTTACCGGGGAACACAGATACGCAGTATTTT

d_gene: .
j_gene: TRBJ2-7
abundance: .
v_gene: TRBV20-1
CDR3aa: CSASGPSERTTYEQYF
CDR3nt: TGCAGTGCTAGTGGCCCCAGTGAGCGGACCACCTACGAGCAGTACTTC